The TCR beta chain under discussion was sequenced for a study of graft-versus-host responses after intestinal transplantation. This CDR3 has 17 residues. The germline CDR1 and CDR2 sequences are SGHRS and YFSETQ. The V end was cut by 2 bases, the J end by 2 bases, with 16 bases between. Sequencing was performed with immunoSEQ multiplex PCR; in TCRdb, only in-frame clones are kept and a portion is missing. The sample includes about 61,000 clones, 94% of them seen just once. In the case of this clone: What it recognizes is unknown.

The chain couples TRBV5-1 to TRBJ2-2, with D perhaps TRBD1 (6 bases). This sequence was found in a human donor who was the organ donor for an intestinal transplant. Sequencing used unstimulated CD4+ T cells sorted from spleen or lymph node cells, obtained before transplant. Written as DNA, the CDR3 is TGCGCCAGCAGCTTCCAAGGAGGACAGCGAAACACCGGGGAGCTGTTTTTT. Its protein product is CASSFQGGQRNTGELFF. Drawing the rest from reference TRBV5-1 and TRBJ2-2, the complete variable domain is KAGVTQTPRYLIKTRGQQVTLSCSPISGHRSVSWYQQTPGQGLQFLFEYFSETQRNKGNFPGRFSGRQFSNSRSEMNVSTLELGDSALYLCASSFQGGQRNTGELFFGEGSRLTVL.